The entry that follows covers one TCR beta chain sequence. Its antigen is undetermined. This entry comes from a study of graft-versus-host responses after intestinal transplantation. Study context: Each recipient received anti-thymocyte globulin induction, then tacrolimus and steroids for approximately three years.

The assay was immunoSEQ multiplex PCR, and TCRdb's table has in-frame clones only and misses some. The repertoire has some 130,000 clones, approximately 90% of them found once; the top ten carry around 0.16%. With 5 bases removed from V and 4 bases from J, the gap between germline ends came to 8 bases. Germline V gene lookup returns CDR1 SEHNR and CDR2 FQNEAQ (reference sequence). CDR3 length equals 13 residues. The specimen was unstimulated CD4+ T cells sorted from spleen or lymph node cells, collected before intestinal transplant. The V gene is TRBV7-9, the J gene TRBJ1-4; no clear D. The source is a human donor who received an intestinal transplant. Here the CDR3 DNA reads TGTGCCAGCAGCACCGACGTTAATGAAAAACTGTTTTTT. This codes for CASSTDVNEKLFF. Full variable domain (missing parts from reference TRBV7-9 and TRBJ1-4): DTGVSQNPRHKITKRGQNVTFRCDPISEHNRLYWYRQTLGQGPEFLTYFQNEAQLEKSRLLSDRFSAERPKGSFSTLEIQRTEQGDSAMYLCASSTDVNEKLFFGSGTQLSVL.